Shown below are 4 T cell receptor beta chains from a single sample sequenced in a study of cytomegalovirus exposure and HLA in healthy donors. Researchers ran the PCR with 60 Vbeta and 13 Jbeta primers. Data came from immunoSEQ multiplex PCR; TCRdb stores just in-frame clones and leaves some out. The sample shows around 91,000 clones, roughly two thirds of them seen only once. Sequences were obtained from PBMCs. These receptors were obtained from a human donor in good health.

The chain has TRBV7-8 and TRBJ2-3; 11 bases are a match to TRBD2. The CDR3 sequence is 16 residues long. Germline V lookup: CDR1 SGHVS, CDR2 FQNEAQ. J lost 4 bases, V lost 5 bases, and 8 bases had no gene match. CDR3 sequence (DNA): TGTGCCAGCAGCCCGACTAGCGGGGTGTCGGCAGATACGCAGTATTTT. Its translation: CASSPTSGVSADTQYF.

This clone was observed a handful of times. The chain joins TRBV19 to TRBJ2-3; 7 bases map to TRBD2. The germline CDR1 and CDR2 sequences are LNHDA and SQIVND (reference sequence). The ends lost 7 bases at V and 0 bases at J; junction bases unmatched: 13. CDR3 length: 17 residues. The CDR3 protein is CASTLFRGAGSTDTQYF. In nucleotides, the CDR3 is TGTGCCAGTACCCTCTTCCGGGGAGCGGGGAGCACAGATACGCAGTATTTT.

This clone was seen a handful of times. This chain links TRBV14 with TRBJ1-3; TRBD1 agrees at 7 bases. This CDR3 has 16 amino acids. V shed 5 bases, J shed 0 bases, and the junction held 7 bases outside the gene matches. Germline V gene sequence: CDR1 SGHDN, CDR2 FVKESK. The DNA of the CDR3 is TGTGCCAGCAGCGGATGGGACAGCAGCTCTGGAAACACCATATATTTT. As protein: CASSGWDSSSGNTIYF.

V is TRBV19 and J is TRBJ1-1; 10 bases align to TRBD1. The CDR3 contains 14 residues. The J segment lost 4 bases and the V segment lost 8 bases, leaving 7 bases of the junction unmatched. Germline loops: CDR1 LNHDA, CDR2 SQIVND (reference sequence). CDR3 DNA sequence: TGTGCCAGTGATGACAGGGGGCAGGTCACTGAAGCTTTCTTT. It codes for CASDDRGQVTEAFF.